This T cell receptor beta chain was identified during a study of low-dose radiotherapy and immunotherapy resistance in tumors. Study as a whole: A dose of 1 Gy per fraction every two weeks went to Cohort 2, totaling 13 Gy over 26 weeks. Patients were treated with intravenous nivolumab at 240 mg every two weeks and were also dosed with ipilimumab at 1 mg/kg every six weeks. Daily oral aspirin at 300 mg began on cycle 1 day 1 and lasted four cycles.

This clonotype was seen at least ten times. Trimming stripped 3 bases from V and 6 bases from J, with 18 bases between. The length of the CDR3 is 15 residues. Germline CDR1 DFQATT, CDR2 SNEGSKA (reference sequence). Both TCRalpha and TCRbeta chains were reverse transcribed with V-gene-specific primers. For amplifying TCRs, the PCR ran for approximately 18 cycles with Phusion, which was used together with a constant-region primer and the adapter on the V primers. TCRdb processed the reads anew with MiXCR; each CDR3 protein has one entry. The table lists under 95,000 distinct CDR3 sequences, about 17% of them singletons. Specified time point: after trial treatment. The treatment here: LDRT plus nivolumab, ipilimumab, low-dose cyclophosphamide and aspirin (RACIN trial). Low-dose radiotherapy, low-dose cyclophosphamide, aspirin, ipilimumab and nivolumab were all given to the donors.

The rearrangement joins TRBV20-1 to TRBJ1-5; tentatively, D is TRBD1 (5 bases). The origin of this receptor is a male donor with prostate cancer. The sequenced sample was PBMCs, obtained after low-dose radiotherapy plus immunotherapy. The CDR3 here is CSARIPMGQGQPQHF. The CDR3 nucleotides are TGCAGTGCTAGGATACCGATGGGGCAAGGTCAGCCCCAGCATTTT.